This T cell receptor beta chain was recovered during a study of blood T cell repertoires in COVID-19. Trimming cost V 0 bases and J 2 bases; bases outside gene matches: 5. The germline CDR1 and CDR2 sequences are LGHNA and YSLEER. The CDR3 runs to 17 residues. Original methodology: Using reference gene primer amplification, nucleated cell counts were estimated. Assay: immunoSEQ multiplex PCR; the TCRdb copy retains only in-frame clones and omits some. That table gives V, J and clone size, and the DNA gave D and trimming. The sample gives approximately 160,000 clones, just over 85% of which show up once; approximately 7% is in the top ten.

This sequence was found in a man aged 45-65 years with active or convalescent COVID-19. The V and J genes are TRBV4-3 and TRBJ2-1, with 9 positions matching TRBD2. Material for sequencing was peripheral blood. CDR3 nucleotide sequence: TGCGCCAGCAGCCAAGATAAGGCTAGCGGGGCCTACAATGAGCAGTTCTTC. Residues: CASSQDKASGAYNEQFF.